Shown below are 15 T cell receptor beta chains from a single sample sequenced in a study of T-cell memory formation after mild COVID-19. One entry per CDR3 protein results from TCRdb running MiXCR on the 5' RACE reads. The table includes tens of thousands of distinct CDR3 sequences, around 21% detected once. Sequenced input: PBMCs or a T cell subset sorted from them (not recorded which). Receptors originate from an adult who had mild COVID-19 (a few samples of this study predate the infection). Cell type and time point are not known.

This clonotype has at least ten counts. This sequence joins TRBV6-5 and TRBJ1-1; a weak D match, TRBD1 (5 bases). Trimming cost V 0 bases and J 7 bases, with 12 bases left between them. There are 14 residues in the CDR3. The germline V gene has CDR1 MNHEY and CDR2 SVGAGI. As DNA, the CDR3 is TGTGCCAGCAGTTACTCTGGAGGGGACGATGAAGCTTTCTTT. Its protein is CASSYSGGDDEAFF.

The V and J genes are TRBV2 and TRBJ1-1; D is undetermined. CDR3 length: 11 amino acids. Germline V gene data show CDR1 as SNHLY and CDR2 as FYNNEI. V shed 7 bases and J shed 8 bases, with 11 bases lying between them. CDR3 coding DNA: TGTGCCAGCACCTCGGGTCTAGAAGCTTTCTTT. It yields the protein CASTSGLEAFF.

This clonotype was recorded at least ten times. This chain uses TRBV12-3 or TRBV12-4 with TRBJ1-1; D is possibly TRBD1 (5 bases). V was clipped by 1 base and J by 5 bases, with 17 bases between them. The CDR3 runs to 16 residues. The CDR3 loop reads CASSLGVGTTLTEAFF. In DNA form, the CDR3 reads TGTGCCAGCAGTTTAGGGGTGGGGACTACCCTGACTGAAGCTTTCTTT.

The table lists this clonotype with many counts. The gene calls are TRBV6-5 and TRBJ2-7, with D perhaps TRBD2 (5 bases). Germline V gives CDR1 MNHEY, CDR2 SVGAGI. The CDR3 is made up of 13 amino acids. Trimming left V 6 bases short and J 4 bases short, with 13 bases between. This CDR3 reads CASSPRDIYEQYF. CDR3 DNA sequence: TGTGCCAGCAGCCCCCGGGATATTTACGAGCAGTACTTC.

The J gene is TRBJ1-3, the V gene TRBV12-3 or TRBV12-4, with D tentatively TRBD1 (5 bases). V was cut by 3 bases and J by 0 bases, with 18 bases left in between. The length of the CDR3 is 18 residues. In nucleotides, the CDR3 is TGTGCCAGCAGTTTCCTACGTTTTAGGACAAGCTCTGGAAACACCATATATTTT. Residues: CASSFLRFRTSSGNTIYF.

This clonotype came up many times. This chain connects TRBV19 to TRBJ2-7; 8 positions agree with TRBD1. Unmatched junction bases numbered 9, after V lost 6 bases and J lost 2 bases. This CDR3 spans 15 amino acids. Germline loops: CDR1 LNHDA, CDR2 SQIVND (reference sequence). CDR3 sequence (DNA): TGTGCCAGTAGCAGCCCGGGACAGGTCGCCTACGAGCAGTACTTC. This translates into CASSSPGQVAYEQYF.

The chain employs TRBV19 and TRBJ2-1; TRBD2 matches 7 bases. V shed 3 bases and J 7 bases; nucleotides not matched to a gene: 12. This CDR3 has 16 amino acids. Germline CDR1 reads LNHDA; CDR2 reads SQIVND (reference sequence). In DNA, the CDR3 is TGTGCCAGTAGTATGAGGGCGGGAGAGTTGCTTAATGAGCAGTTCTTC. Its protein is CASSMRAGELLNEQFF. The full variable domain, in which reference TRBV19 and TRBJ2-1 provide the parts outside the CDR3, is DGGITQSPKYLFRKEGQNVTLSCEQNLNHDAMYWYRQDPGQGLRLIYYSQIVNDFQKGDIAEGYSVSREKKESFPLTVTSAQKNPTAFYLCASSMRAGELLNEQFFGPGTRLTVL.

This clonotype was detected many times. V usage is TRBV6-5 and J usage is TRBJ2-7; D possibly corresponds to TRBD2 (5 bases). V was pared by 2 bases and J by 2 bases, with 13 bases between. The CDR3 is 15 residues long. From germline, CDR1 is MNHEY and CDR2 SVGAGI. The CDR3 loop is CASSYALGVTYEQYF. CDR3 DNA: TGTGCCAGCAGTTACGCCCTCGGGGTCACCTACGAGCAGTACTTC.

This clonotype appeared many times. The chain carries TRBV28 and TRBJ2-7; D is ambiguous. The CDR3 is 12 residues long. Germline V lookup: CDR1 MDHEN, CDR2 SYDVKM. Trimming pared 6 bases from V and 3 bases from J, leaving 9 bases between. CDR3 in amino acids: CASSPQIYEQYF. The CDR3 nucleotides read TGTGCCAGCAGCCCGCAGATCTACGAGCAGTACTTC. The full variable domain, with the rest looked up from reference TRBV28 and TRBJ2-7, is DVKVTQSSRYLVKRTGEKVFLECVQDMDHENMFWYRQDPGLGLRLIYFSYDVKMKEKGDIPEGYSVSREKKERFSLILESASTNQTSMYLCASSPQIYEQYFGPGTRLTVT.

This chain uses TRBV30 with TRBJ2-1; maybe TRBD2 (7 bases). The germline V gene encodes CDR1 GTSNPN and CDR2 SVGIG (reference sequence). Trimming left V 2 bases short and J 0 bases short, with 14 bases between. The CDR3 is 16 residues long. The CDR3, as DNA: TGTGCCTGGAGTAAAGGCGGGGGCCTCTCCTACAATGAGCAGTTCTTC. Residues: CAWSKGGGLSYNEQFF.

In its sample, this clonotype was seen many times. V is TRBV7-2 and J is TRBJ1-5, with TRBD1 as a possible D gene (6 bases). V lost 4 bases and J 6 bases, leaving 16 bases between the germline ends. The germline CDR1 and CDR2 sequences are SGHTA and FQGNSA. The CDR3 sequence is 15 residues long. CDR3 nucleotides: TGTGCCAGCAGCTCGGGCCCAGGGGAAGTTCAGCCCCAGCATTTT. It is translated as CASSSGPGEVQPQHF.

The CDR3 DNA reads TGCAGCGTTGATCCCGACAGGGGTATAGGAGACACTGAAGCTTTCTTT. Translated, it gives CSVDPDRGIGDTEAFF. This chain links TRBV29-1 with TRBJ1-1, with 8 bases identical to TRBD1. V was pared by 3 bases and J by 3 bases, with 12 bases of the junction left unmatched. Germline V lookup: CDR1 SQVTM, CDR2 ANQGSEA. CDR3 length: 16 residues. Complete variable domain (other parts from reference TRBV29-1 and TRBJ1-1): SAVISQKPSRDICQRGTSLTIQCQVDSQVTMMFWYRQQPGQSLTLIATANQGSEATYESGFVIDKFPISRPNLTFSTLTVSNMSPEDSSIYLCSVDPDRGIGDTEAFFGQGTRLTVV.

In its sample, this clonotype was seen many times. This CDR3 reads CASSSRGVTTEAFF. Here the CDR3 DNA reads TGTGCCAGCAGCAGCAGGGGAGTTACCACTGAAGCTTTCTTT. J is TRBJ1-1 and V is TRBV12-3 or TRBV12-4, with a weak D call TRBD1 (6 bases). The CDR3 is made up of 14 amino acids. V shed 6 bases and J shed 4 bases, with 15 bases lying between them.

This clonotype was seen repeatedly, ten times or more. In DNA form, the CDR3 reads TGCGCCAGCAGCTTGACTACTTACGAGCAGTACTTC. Translation gives CASSLTTYEQYF. The chain carries TRBV5-1 and TRBJ2-7; D is ambiguous. The length of the CDR3 is 12 residues. Deletions cut 1 base from V and 4 bases from J, with 6 bases between. From germline, CDR1 is SGHRS and CDR2 YFSETQ. The full variable domain, its missing parts supplied by reference TRBV5-1 and TRBJ2-7, is KAGVTQTPRYLIKTRGQQVTLSCSPISGHRSVSWYQQTPGQGLQFLFEYFSETQRNKGNFPGRFSGRQFSNSRSEMNVSTLELGDSALYLCASSLTTYEQYFGPGTRLTVT.

This clonotype was detected many times. The rearrangement links TRBV12-3 or TRBV12-4 to TRBJ1-1; D call uncertain. The CDR3 covers 14 residues. The germline V and J ends were trimmed by 7 bases and 1 base, with 13 bases remaining between them. The CDR3 region has the DNA TGTGCCAGCACCTTAGGGCAGTCGAACACTGAAGCTTTCTTT. It translates to CASTLGQSNTEAFF.